The source of this TCR beta chain is a study of early T cells in non-severe SARS-CoV-2 infection. Each cDNA molecule carried a unique molecular identifier. TCRdb used MiXCR to reprocess the 5' RACE reads, holding one entry per CDR3 protein. Of roughly 75,000 distinct CDR3 sequences in the sample, approximately 12% were seen once. The specimen was whole blood. The TCR comes from an adult who was a healthcare worker with PCR-confirmed SARS-CoV-2 infection or an uninfected control (not recorded which).

CDR3 sequence: CATSRAQGGQFF. The DNA of the CDR3 is TGTGCCACCAGCAGAGCTCAGGGTGGGCAGTTCTTC. V gene TRBV15 combines with J gene TRBJ2-1; D is possibly TRBD1 (5 bases). Germline lookup yields CDR1 LNHNV and CDR2 YYDKDF (reference sequence). V lost 1 base to trimming and J lost 12 bases, with 10 bases between them. This CDR3 contains 12 residues.